This TCR beta chain was recorded in a study of shared clonotypes between healthy human individuals. The method was immunoSEQ multiplex PCR; TCRdb's version includes in-frame clones alone and lacks a portion of them. This sample has about 2.4 million clones, with roughly 93% found just once. Study-wide results and caveats: In having few donors, the study represented limited genetic and exposure-history diversity. Tissues were not sampled, only blood, and their repertoires likely differ. Researchers found naive subsets generally carried larger estimated richness than memory subsets.

Points on this clone: Its cognate antigen is unknown.

Donors were healthy HIV-negative adults without recently reported acute infections or vaccinations. This CDR3 spans 19 amino acids. The sequence derives from a man aged 18 to 29 in good health. Some clones in this sample may be carry-over from other donors' samples. What was sequenced was naive CD4+ T cells from PBMCs. The subset was: CD45RA+ positively selected. The chain combines TRBV21-1 with TRBJ1-3; TRBD1 is taken as the D call from the table, unchecked against the DNA. TRBV21-1 is listed as a pseudogene. CDR3 sequence reads: CASSKDQGRGLYTGNTIYF. The DNA for the CDR3 is TGTGCCAGCAGCAAAGACCAGGGAAGGGGGTTATATACTGGAAACACCATATATTTT.